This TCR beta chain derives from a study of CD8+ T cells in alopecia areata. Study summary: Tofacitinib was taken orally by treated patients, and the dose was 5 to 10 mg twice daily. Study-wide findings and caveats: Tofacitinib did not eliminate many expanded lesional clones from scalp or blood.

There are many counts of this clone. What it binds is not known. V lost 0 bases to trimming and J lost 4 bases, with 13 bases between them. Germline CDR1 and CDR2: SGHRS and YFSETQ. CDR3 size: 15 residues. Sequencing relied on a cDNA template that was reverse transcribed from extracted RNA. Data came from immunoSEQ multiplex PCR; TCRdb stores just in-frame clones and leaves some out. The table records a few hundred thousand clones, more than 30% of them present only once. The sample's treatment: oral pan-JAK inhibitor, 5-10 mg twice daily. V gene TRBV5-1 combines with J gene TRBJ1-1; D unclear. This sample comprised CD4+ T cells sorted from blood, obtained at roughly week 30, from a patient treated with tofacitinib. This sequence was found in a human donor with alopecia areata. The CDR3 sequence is CASSLGLGGGTEAFF. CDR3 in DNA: TGCGCCAGCAGCTTGGGTCTGGGTGGAGGCACTGAAGCTTTCTTT.